This TCR beta chain stems from a study of control samples from healthy donors and cancer patients. CDR1 and CDR2 from the germline V gene are LGHDT and YNNKEL (reference sequence). This CDR3 is built from 13 residues. V shed 1 base, J shed 8 bases, and the junction held 0 bases outside the gene matches. Using immunoSEQ multiplex PCR, the repertoire was profiled, and TCRdb retains in-frame clones only, with some absent. The sample holds 78,000 or so clones, over 75% seen once. Input material: blood. The sequence was collected from a woman aged 50 to 60 in good health. The J gene is TRBJ1-4, the V gene TRBV3-1 (or the pseudogene TRBV3-2), with 8 bases fitting TRBD1. The CDR3 reads CASSQGQGEKLFF. Written as DNA, the CDR3 is TGTGCCAGCAGCCAAGGACAGGGGGAAAAACTGTTTTTT.